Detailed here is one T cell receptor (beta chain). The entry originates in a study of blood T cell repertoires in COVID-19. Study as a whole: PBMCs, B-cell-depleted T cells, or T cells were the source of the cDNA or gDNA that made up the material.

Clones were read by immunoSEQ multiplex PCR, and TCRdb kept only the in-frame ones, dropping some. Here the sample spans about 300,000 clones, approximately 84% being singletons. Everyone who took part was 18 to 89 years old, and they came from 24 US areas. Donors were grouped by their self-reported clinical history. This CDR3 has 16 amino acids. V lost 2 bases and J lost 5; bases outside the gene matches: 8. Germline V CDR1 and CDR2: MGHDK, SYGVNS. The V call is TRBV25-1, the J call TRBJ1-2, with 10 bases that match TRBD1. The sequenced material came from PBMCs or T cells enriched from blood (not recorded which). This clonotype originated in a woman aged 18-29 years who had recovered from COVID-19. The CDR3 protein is CASSEGIGTGAYGYTF. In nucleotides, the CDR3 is TGTGCCAGCAGTGAAGGGATCGGGACAGGGGCATATGGCTACACCTTC.